This TCR beta chain was captured in a study of blood T cell repertoires in COVID-19. The overall study: The origin of the acute and convalescent COVID-19 samples was the United States, Italy and Spain. PBMCs, B-cell-depleted T cells, or T cells were the source of the cDNA or gDNA that made up the material.

As handled by the study authors: Using reference gene primer amplification, nucleated cell counts were estimated. Only in-frame clones appear in the TCRdb table, and some are missing; sequencing was by immunoSEQ multiplex PCR. The DNA gave D and trimming, while V, J and clone size come from that table. This table holds tens of thousands of clones, approximately 91% found once. CDR1 is SNHLY, CDR2 FYNNEI, per germline. V was clipped by 7 bases and J by 2 bases; unmatched bases: 22. CDR3 length: 20 amino acids. The rearrangement uses TRBV2 and TRBJ1-1; TRBD1 agrees at 10 bases. Source material: peripheral blood. The receptor's source is a human donor in a cohort sampled during active COVID-19. As DNA, the CDR3 is TGTGCCAGCAAAGAGGGACAGGGGCGAGTAGGGGCGAGGGGAAACACTGAAGCTTTCTTT. Translating gives CASKEGQGRVGARGNTEAFF.